Shown below are 28 T cell receptor beta chains from a single sample sequenced in a study of cytomegalovirus exposure and HLA in healthy donors. The PCR had 60 Vbeta and 13 Jbeta primers. TCRdb's table, derived via immunoSEQ multiplex PCR, lists solely in-frame clones and lacks some. The sample includes some 150,000 clones, about 68% of them seen just once. The sample was PBMCs. The receptor source for this set is a man aged 30 to 39 in good health and CMV-seronegative.

The chain uses TRBV19 and TRBJ1-6; possibly TRBD1 for D (5 bases). CDR1 and CDR2 (germline): LNHDA, SQIVND (reference sequence). The CDR3 has 16 residues. V dropped 3 bases and J dropped 4 bases, with 13 bases sitting between them. CDR3 amino acids: CASSIRKGSYNSPLHF. DNA of the CDR3: TGTGCCAGTAGTATCCGGAAGGGGTCGTATAATTCACCCCTCCACTTT.

This sequence joins TRBV5-6 and TRBJ1-2, with 10 bases aligning to TRBD1. This CDR3 has 15 amino acids. The germline gives CDR1 SGHDT, CDR2 YYEEEE. With V trimmed by 0 bases and J by 2 bases, 1 base remained unmatched. The CDR3 DNA is TGTGCCAGCAGCTTGGGGGACAGGGGCAACTATGGCTACACCTTC. As protein: CASSLGDRGNYGYTF.

J is TRBJ2-1 and V is TRBV6-1, with D maybe TRBD2 (6 bases). The germline V and J ends were trimmed by 6 bases and 0 bases, with 12 bases remaining between them. Germline values: CDR1 MNHNS, CDR2 SASEGT. CDR3 size: 15 residues. The CDR3 DNA reads TGTGCCAGCAGACTAGCCCACCTCTCCTACAATGAGCAGTTCTTC. Translated: CASRLAHLSYNEQFF.

This clone has only a few counts. At one end the junction does not follow the germline gene, possibly because of a read error. The chain links TRBV7-9 to TRBJ2-7; D call uncertain. Germline CDR1 reads SEHNR; CDR2 reads FQNEAQ (reference sequence). CDR3 length: 12 residues. The CDR3 DNA reads as TGTTCCAGCAGCTTAGAACAGTACGAGCAGTACTTC. Its translation is CSSSLEQYEQYF.

This chain uses TRBV30 with TRBJ1-6, with D possibly matching TRBD1 (5 bases). Germline values: CDR1 GTSNPN, CDR2 SVGIG (reference sequence). The CDR3 totals 15 residues. Trimming took off 2 bases at V and 9 bases at J, with 17 bases between the two ends. The CDR3: CAWSSQGGSRSPLHF. The CDR3 coding sequence is TGTGCCTGGAGTAGCCAGGGAGGGTCTCGTTCACCCCTCCACTTT.

This clone was picked up a small number of times. The rearrangement uses TRBV29-1 and TRBJ2-5, with 8 nucleotides matching TRBD1. The CDR3 loop spans 14 amino acids. Germline values: CDR1 SQVTM, CDR2 ANQGSEA. J was trimmed by 5 bases and V by 1 base; bases with no gene match: 6. CDR3 nucleotides: TGCAGCGTTGAAGGCAGGGGGCGAGGGGAGACCCAGTACTTC. As protein: CSVEGRGRGETQYF.

The chain carries TRBV5-1 and TRBJ1-2, with unresolved D. The V and J ends lost 3 bases and 7 bases respectively, with 13 bases between them. CDR1 SGHRS and CDR2 YFSETQ come from the germline V gene. The CDR3 runs to 13 residues. CDR3 residues: CASSSPGGVGYTF. The CDR3 DNA reads TGCGCCAGCAGCTCCCCTGGCGGGGTTGGCTACACCTTC. The whole variable domain, filled in from reference TRBV5-1 and TRBJ1-2, reads KAGVTQTPRYLIKTRGQQVTLSCSPISGHRSVSWYQQTPGQGLQFLFEYFSETQRNKGNFPGRFSGRQFSNSRSEMNVSTLELGDSALYLCASSSPGGVGYTFGSGTRLTVV.

The V gene is TRBV6-5, the J gene TRBJ1-2; 8 nucleotides align to TRBD1. The V gene's germline CDR1 is MNHEY and CDR2 SVGAGI. The V and J ends lost 6 bases and 7 bases, in that order; junction bases with no gene match: 10. The CDR3 runs 14 residues. The CDR3 DNA follows: TGTGCCAGCAGAGATCCAGGGGGCACGGTTGGCTACACCTTC. Its protein product is CASRDPGGTVGYTF.

The chain recombines TRBV7-9 with TRBJ2-7; 7 bases are a match to TRBD1. The CDR3 covers 15 residues. The V and J ends lost 3 bases and 5 bases, in that order; junction bases with no gene match: 10. Germline CDR1 is SEHNR and CDR2 is FQNEAQ (reference sequence). This chain's CDR3 is CASSLGLTGKDEQYF. The CDR3, as DNA: TGTGCCAGCAGCTTGGGATTGACAGGGAAGGACGAGCAGTACTTC.

This sequence joins TRBV7-9 and TRBJ2-3, with 13 bases that match TRBD2. The CDR3 totals 19 residues. With 4 bases clipped from V and 2 bases from J, the junction kept 12 bases outside the gene matches. Germline CDR1 is SEHNR and CDR2 is FQNEAQ (reference sequence). CDR3 region: CASSSTVPGLAGTTDTQYF. CDR3 in DNA: TGTGCCAGCAGCTCAACAGTCCCGGGACTAGCGGGGACCACAGATACGCAGTATTTT.

CDR3 DNA: TGCAGCGTTGAAGACACTCCTCGTTCGCAGTTCTTC. Its protein is CSVEDTPRSQFF. The chain joins TRBV29-1 to TRBJ2-1; no reliable D call. The CDR3 has 12 residues. Trimming left V 0 bases short and J 12 bases short, with 12 bases between. Germline V gene data show CDR1 as SQVTM and CDR2 as ANQGSEA.

The chain links TRBV7-2 to TRBJ2-2, with D possibly matching TRBD1 (5 bases). The CDR3 has 15 residues. V lost 2 bases and J 8 bases, leaving 15 bases between the germline ends. CDR1 and CDR2 (germline): SGHTA, FQGNSA. The CDR3 reads CASSLQPVGLGELFF. The CDR3 DNA sequence: TGTGCCAGCAGCTTACAGCCCGTGGGGCTGGGGGAGCTGTTTTTT.

This chain links TRBV7-9 with TRBJ2-3; 9 nucleotides match TRBD2. The ends lost 4 bases at V and 3 bases at J; junction bases unmatched: 11. Germline V gene data show CDR1 as SEHNR and CDR2 as FQNEAQ (reference sequence). There are 17 residues in the CDR3. CDR3 coding DNA: TGTGCCAGCAGCTCCCAAAGGCGGGGGGGCGGGACAGATACGCAGTATTTT. As protein: CASSSQRRGGGTDTQYF.

This chain links TRBV6-1 with TRBJ2-7, with 8 positions matching TRBD1. J lost 5 bases, V lost 6 bases, and 12 bases had no gene match. CDR3 size: 15 residues. Germline CDR1 is MNHNS and CDR2 is SASEGT. The CDR3 reads CASSQDPGTGNEQYF. DNA for the CDR3: TGTGCCAGCAGCCAGGACCCCGGGACAGGCAACGAGCAGTACTTC.

The gene calls are TRBV15 and TRBJ2-5; no definite D call. Germline values: CDR1 LNHNV, CDR2 YYDKDF (reference sequence). V lost 1 base and J lost 7, with 16 bases in between. The CDR3 length is 15 residues. The CDR3 reads CATSRVSRGKRTQYF. The CDR3 nucleotides read TGTGCCACCAGCAGAGTCTCCCGAGGCAAAAGGACCCAGTACTTC.

The genes are TRBV6-1 and TRBJ2-3, with D tentatively TRBD2 (5 bases). Germline V gene sequence: CDR1 MNHNS, CDR2 SASEGT. The CDR3 sequence is 15 residues long. Deletions cut 4 bases from V and 0 bases from J, with 11 bases between. CDR3 DNA: TGTGCCAGCAGTGTGGATTGGACTAGCACAGATACGCAGTATTTT. Amino acid sequence: CASSVDWTSTDTQYF.

V is TRBV30 and J is TRBJ1-6, with D tentatively TRBD1 (6 bases). V shed 1 base and J shed 10 bases, with 11 bases lying between them. Germline loops: CDR1 GTSNPN, CDR2 SVGIG (reference sequence). This CDR3 has 13 amino acids. In DNA, the CDR3 is TGTGCCTGGAGTGGCCAGGGGTCCTCACCCCTCCACTTT. As protein: CAWSGQGSSPLHF.

A few counts support this clone. Mismatch with germline at one junction end may stem from a read error. This chain links TRBV7-7 with TRBJ2-1; 11 nucleotides line up with TRBD2. This CDR3 comprises 14 residues. CDR1 and CDR2 (germline): SSHAT, FNYEAQ (reference sequence). The CDR3 DNA follows: TGTGCTAGCAGCACCGGGACTAGCGGTAATGAGCAGTTCTTC. Its protein is CASSTGTSGNEQFF.

The chain employs TRBV7-2 and TRBJ2-3; D perhaps matches TRBD1 (5 bases). Per germline, CDR1 SGHTA and CDR2 FQGNSA. This CDR3 is 13 amino acids long. Trimming took off 5 bases at V and 2 bases at J, with 8 bases between the two ends. CDR3: CASSRRVTDTQYF. DNA for the CDR3: TGTGCCAGCAGCCGCAGGGTCACAGATACGCAGTATTTT.

The chain couples TRBV5-1 to TRBJ2-7; no reliable D call. With 1 base removed from V and 0 bases from J, the gap between germline ends came to 5 bases. Germline V gene data show CDR1 as SGHRS and CDR2 as YFSETQ. The CDR3 is made up of 13 amino acids. Written as DNA, the CDR3 is TGCGCCAGCAGCTTGCACAGCTCCTACGAGCAGTACTTC. Amino acids: CASSLHSSYEQYF.

This chain uses TRBV6-6 with TRBJ1-1, with 10 bases fitting TRBD1. The CDR3 is made up of 16 amino acids. With V trimmed by 6 bases and J by 5 bases, 12 bases remained unmatched. Germline V lookup: CDR1 MNHNY, CDR2 SVGAGI (reference sequence). CDR3 in amino acids: CASRGTGDSWVTEAFF. The CDR3, as DNA: TGTGCCAGCAGGGGGACAGGGGACTCCTGGGTGACTGAAGCTTTCTTT.

The chain is built from TRBV6-5 and TRBJ2-7; 7 nucleotides align to TRBD1. The CDR3 length is 12 residues. CDR1 and CDR2 from the germline V gene are MNHEY and SVGAGI. J was trimmed by 6 bases and V by 4 bases; bases with no gene match: 3. CDR3 amino acids: CASSFPGGEQYF. The CDR3, as DNA: TGTGCCAGCAGTTTCCCAGGGGGCGAGCAGTACTTC.

This chain joins TRBV30 and TRBJ1-1, with D unresolved. V lost 0 bases to trimming and J lost 7 bases, with 9 bases between them. Germline V CDR1 and CDR2: GTSNPN, SVGIG (reference sequence). The CDR3 sequence is 12 residues long. CDR3: CAWSVTQLEAFF. The DNA for the CDR3 is TGTGCCTGGAGTGTAACACAGCTTGAAGCTTTCTTT.

V and J are TRBV7-2 and TRBJ2-1; 10 bases fit TRBD1. Germline trimming cut 2 bases from V and 8 bases from J; bases unmatched to any gene: 3. Germline V CDR1 and CDR2: SGHTA, FQGNSA. The CDR3 extends over 14 amino acids. CDR3: CASSLWTGGYEQFF. The CDR3 DNA reads as TGTGCCAGCAGCTTATGGACAGGGGGATATGAGCAGTTCTTC. The whole variable domain, filled in from reference TRBV7-2 and TRBJ2-1, reads GAGVSQSPSNKVTEKGKDVELRCDPISGHTALYWYRQSLGQGLEFLIYFQGNSAPDKSGLPSDRFSAERTGGSVSTLTIQRTQQEDSAVYLCASSLWTGGYEQFFGPGTRLTVL.

V and J are TRBV28 and TRBJ1-1; D perhaps matches TRBD1 (6 bases). CDR1 is MDHEN and CDR2 is SYDVKM in the germline V gene. This CDR3 comprises 15 residues. V was clipped by 3 bases and J by 0 bases, with 11 bases between them. The CDR3 DNA follows: TGTGCCAGCAGTTTGGGGGCAGACATGAACACTGAAGCTTTCTTT. This encodes CASSLGADMNTEAFF. The complete variable domain, with remaining parts taken from reference TRBV28 and TRBJ1-1, reads DVKVTQSSRYLVKRTGEKVFLECVQDMDHENMFWYRQDPGLGLRLIYFSYDVKMKEKGDIPEGYSVSREKKERFSLILESASTNQTSMYLCASSLGADMNTEAFFGQGTRLTVV.

The genes are TRBV18 and TRBJ2-5; D unclear. This CDR3 contains 12 residues. From germline, CDR1 is KGHSH and CDR2 LQKENI. V shed 4 bases and J shed 3 bases, with 6 bases lying between them. The CDR3 sequence: CASSRSEETQYF. The CDR3 DNA reads as TGTGCCAGCTCACGATCAGAAGAGACCCAGTACTTC.

The rearrangement links TRBV29-1 to TRBJ2-3, with TRBD1 matching 9 bases. Unmatched junction bases numbered 0, after V lost 6 bases and J lost 5 bases. The CDR3 covers 11 residues. Germline-derived CDR1 and CDR2 are SQVTM and ANQGSEA. The CDR3 spells CSVDRGDTQYF. The CDR3 DNA reads as TGCAGCGTGGACAGGGGAGATACGCAGTATTTT.

The V gene is TRBV5-1, the J gene TRBJ2-2, with D possibly matching TRBD2 (6 bases). Trimming removed 4 bases from V and 1 base from J, with 8 bases in between. This CDR3 is 14 amino acids long. In germline, CDR1 is SGHRS, CDR2 YFSETQ. The CDR3 spells CASSQGGNTGELFF. The CDR3 nucleotides are TGCGCCAGCAGCCAGGGAGGGAACACCGGGGAGCTGTTTTTT.